The 12 T cell receptor beta chains below were found in one sample sequenced in a study of neoadjuvant anti-PD-1 for oral cavity cancer. Produced via immunoSEQ multiplex PCR; TCRdb's table is partial and in-frame only. This sample has approximately 15,000 clones, with 50% to 65% found just once. The material was PBMCs, obtained before nivolumab (anti-PD-1) treatment. The receptors were gathered from a person aged 40-85 years with oral cavity squamous cell carcinoma.

The rearrangement links TRBV7-9 to TRBJ1-5; D ambiguous. This CDR3 spans 16 amino acids. Germline V lookup: CDR1 SEHNR, CDR2 FQNEAQ (reference sequence). V was cut by 4 bases and J by 3 bases, with 16 bases left in between. Written as DNA, the CDR3 is TGTGCCAGCAGCTCCGAGCGGGAGTGGGTCAATCAGCCCCAGCATTTT. Its translation is CASSSEREWVNQPQHF.

The gene calls are TRBV7-9 and TRBJ2-7; weak D call: TRBD2 (5 bases). CDR3 length: 16 amino acids. Germline V gene lookup returns CDR1 SEHNR and CDR2 FQNEAQ (reference sequence). V dropped 5 bases and J dropped 3 bases, with 20 bases sitting between them. The CDR3 spells CASSEGKAGKIYEQYF. The DNA for the CDR3 is TGTGCCAGCAGCGAGGGAAAGGCAGGCAAAATCTACGAGCAGTACTTC.

The chain carries TRBV6-5 and TRBJ1-2; TRBD1 might be the D (6 bases). V was pared by 0 bases and J by 5 bases, with 13 bases between. The CDR3 spans 15 residues. Germline V gene lookup returns CDR1 MNHEY and CDR2 SVGAGI. The CDR3 here is CASSYSLSGAYGYTF. The CDR3 DNA follows: TGTGCCAGCAGTTACTCGTTATCGGGGGCATATGGCTACACCTTC.

The chain joins TRBV5-1 to TRBJ2-7; 12 bases fit TRBD2. Germline CDR1 is SGHRS and CDR2 is YFSETQ. The CDR3 has 21 residues. V was pared by 5 bases and J by 5 bases, with 26 bases of the junction left unmatched. The chain's CDR3 is CASRWPQLPSRLAGDSNEQYF. CDR3 nucleotides: TGCGCCAGCAGGTGGCCCCAACTCCCCAGTCGACTAGCGGGAGACTCTAACGAGCAGTACTTC.

V gene TRBV5-1 combines with J gene TRBJ2-5; maybe TRBD1 (6 bases). This CDR3 spans 15 amino acids. V shed 4 bases and J shed 2 bases, with 15 bases lying between them. Germline CDR1 SGHRS, CDR2 YFSETQ. The CDR3 nucleotides read TGCGCCAGCAGCCCAAGTGACAGGACTCAAGAGACCCAGTACTTC. Its protein is CASSPSDRTQETQYF.

The chain is built from TRBV6-1 and TRBJ2-5; 10 bases map to TRBD1. Germline V gives CDR1 MNHNS, CDR2 SASEGT. After removal of 10 bases from V and 2 bases from J, the junction contained 7 bases not matched to a gene. The CDR3 runs 14 residues. CDR3 bases: TGTGCCAACAAGACAGGGGGCCCTCAAGAGACCCAGTACTTC. This encodes CANKTGGPQETQYF.

V is TRBV4-1 and J is TRBJ2-1; the match to TRBD1 covers 10 bases. The length of the CDR3 is 18 residues. J gave up 6 bases and V 1 base, and 12 bases lay outside the gene matches. Per germline, CDR1 MGHRA and CDR2 YSYEKL. CDR3 amino acids: CASSQVYATGQGSNEQFF. DNA of the CDR3: TGCGCCAGCAGCCAAGTTTATGCTACGGGACAGGGGTCCAATGAGCAGTTCTTC.

This sequence joins TRBV5-4 and TRBJ2-5; D is possibly TRBD2 (7 bases). The length of the CDR3 is 15 residues. V lost 5 bases to trimming and J lost 5 bases, with 19 bases between them. Per germline, CDR1 SGHNT and CDR2 YYREEE (reference sequence). Here the CDR3 reads CASSWGGGFRETQYF. CDR3 in DNA: TGTGCCAGCAGTTGGGGCGGGGGCTTTCGTGAGACCCAGTACTTC.

V is TRBV11-2 and J is TRBJ1-5; D remains ambiguous. From germline, CDR1 is SGHAT and CDR2 FQNNGV. The CDR3 has 12 residues. Trimming took 3 bases from V and 7 from J, leaving 7 bases between them. The CDR3, as DNA: TGTGCCAGCAGCTTGCTGGGGCAGCCCCAGCATTTT. Protein: CASSLLGQPQHF.

This clone appeared a few times. The rearrangement uses TRBV25-1 and TRBJ1-2; no clear D gene. Trimming shortened V by 4 bases and J by 8 bases, and 14 bases separated the two germline ends. CDR1 is MGHDK, CDR2 SYGVNS, per germline. The CDR3 consists of 13 residues. The CDR3 here is CASSASPGWGYTF. As DNA, the CDR3 is TGTGCCAGCAGTGCCAGCCCCGGTTGGGGCTACACCTTC.

V and J are TRBV13 and TRBJ2-1, with D perhaps matching TRBD2 (6 bases). The CDR3 is 15 amino acids. Trimming removed 2 bases at V and 4 bases at J, with 12 bases between. Germline V gene data show CDR1 as PRHDT and CDR2 as FYEKMQ (reference sequence). The CDR3 DNA is TGTGCCAGCAGCTTACGGCGGGGAAGTTACAATGAGCAGTTCTTC. Amino acids: CASSLRRGSYNEQFF.

V usage is TRBV5-4 and J usage is TRBJ2-3; D call uncertain. The V and J ends lost 3 bases and 0 bases respectively, with 11 bases between them. This CDR3 comprises 15 residues. In germline, CDR1 is SGHNT, CDR2 YYREEE (reference sequence). The CDR3 coding sequence is TGTGCCAGCAGCTCCCCGTCAGGAAGCACAGATACGCAGTATTTT. Its translation: CASSSPSGSTDTQYF.